The clone carrying this T cell receptor (beta chain) turned up a few times. Its matching antigen is unknown. The sample originates from a study of blood T cells in healthy people across ages. Overall study context: Researchers report that template switching captured about one barcoded beta molecule per two T cells. Findings and caveats of the study: With age, beta diversity per million T cells declined roughly linearly, significantly by approximately 40. Naive T cell percentage strongly correlated with TCR beta diversity.

With 1 base removed from V and 7 bases from J, the gap between germline ends came to 11 bases. The CDR3 loop spans 13 amino acids. Germline V CDR1 and CDR2: SGHTA, FQGNSA. Alongside a J-beta primer mix, a sample-barcoded 5' primer served in a second PCR lasting 7 to 11 cycles. The authors tagged each cDNA molecule using a template-switch adaptor with 12 random nucleotides. One entry per CDR3 protein results from TCRdb running MiXCR on the 5' RACE reads. The sample consists of approximately 810,000 distinct CDR3 sequences, around 36% of them appearing once. This chain uses TRBV7-2 with TRBJ2-7; D is unresolved. Sequencing was carried out using blood. This clonotype was sampled from a man between 18 and 29 years old in good health. CDR3 amino acids: CASSLVLVGEQYF. In DNA, the CDR3 is TGTGCCAGCAGCTTAGTGCTGGTCGGAGAGCAGTACTTC.